Each of the 29 T cell receptor beta chains below was sequenced from the same sample in a study of blood T cell repertoires in COVID-19 (dated by TCRdb to 2019 to 2021). Preparation of the library involved the immunoSEQ multiplex PCR assay. In its TCRdb copy, this immuneACCESS table keeps in-frame sequences only and misses some clones. Where compared with another copy, unresolved V genes explain less than half of these, and the others have no known cause. This sample is represented by fewer than 250,000 clones; almost 85% of them were singletons. Jointly, the top ten make up approximately 1.9% of the sample. The sequencing input was peripheral blood. The receptors stem from a woman aged 80 or over with acute or convalescent COVID-19.

V gene TRBV7-2 combines with J gene TRBJ2-7, with a weak D call TRBD2 (6 bases). Germline-derived CDR1 and CDR2 are SGHTA and FQGNSA. V lost 6 bases, J lost 0 bases, and 15 bases lay in between. The CDR3 has 15 amino acids. The CDR3 spells CASRGSGRFSYEQYF. The CDR3, as DNA: TGTGCCAGCAGGGGAAGCGGGCGTTTCTCCTACGAGCAGTACTTC.

The chain uses TRBV20-1 and TRBJ1-1; 12 bases align to TRBD1. The CDR3 is made up of 11 amino acids. The germline gives CDR1 DFQATT, CDR2 SNEGSKA (reference sequence). The CDR3 DNA follows: TGCAGGGGACAGGGGGCGTCTGAAGCTTTCTTT. Amino acids: CRGQGASEAFF.

Concerning this clone itself: The germline gene is not matched at one end of the junction; a read error may be the cause. The chain has TRBV7-9 and TRBJ2-1; 8 bases fit TRBD1. Germline V gene data show CDR1 as SEHNR and CDR2 as FQNEAQ (reference sequence). This CDR3 region has 16 residues. CDR3 sequence (DNA): TGTGCCAGCAGCTTAGGACCCGGGACAGGTAACAATGGGCAGTTCTTC. Residues: CASSLGPGTGNNGQFF.

This clone was seen only a few times. The CDR3: CASSSGGMQGTEAFF. DNA of the CDR3: TGTGCCAGCAGCTCAGGGGGGATGCAGGGCACTGAAGCTTTCTTT. The chain couples TRBV11-2 to TRBJ1-1, with 7 bases fitting TRBD1. The germline V gene has CDR1 SGHAT and CDR2 FQNNGV. This CDR3 region has 15 residues. V lost 4 bases, J lost 4 bases, and 9 bases stayed unmatched.

This chain links TRBV7-2 with TRBJ2-7, with TRBD2 identical over 8 bases. The junction had 4 bases not matched to a gene; V was cut back by 5 bases and J by 4 bases. The CDR3 runs to 13 residues. CDR1 SGHTA and CDR2 FQGNSA come from the germline V gene. CDR3 region: CASSLGGEYEQYF. DNA for the CDR3: TGTGCCAGCAGCCTCGGGGGGGAGTACGAGCAGTACTTC.

The chain joins TRBV18 to TRBJ1-2; TRBD1 matches at 8 bases. CDR1 and CDR2 (germline): KGHSH, LQKENI. The V segment lost 3 bases and the J segment 9 bases; nucleotides outside the gene matches: 12. The CDR3 extends over 15 amino acids. The CDR3 spells CASSPQPPRQGSYTF. The CDR3 DNA is TGTGCCAGCTCACCTCAACCCCCCCGACAGGGGAGCTACACCTTC.

Of note for this clone: The junction and the germline gene differ at one end; a read error may be behind it. This chain links TRBV7-2 with TRBJ1-6; TRBD1 is a possible D gene (5 bases). CDR3 size: 14 residues. CDR1 and CDR2 from the germline V gene are SGHTA and FQGNSA. CDR3 in amino acids: CASSPAGRNSPLHF. For the CDR3, the DNA is TGTGCCAGCAGCCCGGCAGGGAGGAATTCGCCCCTCCACTTT.

For the CDR3, the DNA is TGTGCCAGCAGTAGACTAGCGGGAGGCGGCAATGAGCAGTTCTTC. Protein product: CASSRLAGGGNEQFF. The rearrangement joins TRBV6-4 to TRBJ2-1, with TRBD2 matching over 13 bases. Germline CDR1 reads MRHNA; CDR2 reads SNTAGT. The trim removed 5 bases at V and 6 bases at J, leaving 4 bases unmatched. This CDR3 has 15 residues.

This sequence joins TRBV6-5 and TRBJ2-3; 8 bases align to TRBD2. Germline-derived CDR1 and CDR2 are MNHEY and SVGAGI. The CDR3 is 14 residues long. Trimming at V came to 3 bases and at J to 5 bases, leaving 4 bases not matched to a gene. The CDR3, as DNA: TGTGCCAGCAGTTATCGGGGGGGCAGAGATACGCAGTATTTT. It yields the protein CASSYRGGRDTQYF.

The chain links TRBV19 to TRBJ1-2; a weak D match, TRBD1 (5 bases). Germline V gives CDR1 LNHDA, CDR2 SQIVND (reference sequence). The CDR3 covers 16 residues. Trimming took off 6 bases at V and 4 bases at J, with 21 bases between the two ends. The DNA of the CDR3 is TGTGCCAGTAGCCCTGGAGGGGTTGTGTTACCCTATGGCTACACCTTC. It codes for CASSPGGVVLPYGYTF.

This clone was seen a few times. This chain uses TRBV29-1 with TRBJ2-1; 8 bases map to TRBD1. The CDR3 covers 14 residues. Trimming cost V 1 base and J 4 bases; bases outside gene matches: 3. Germline CDR1 and CDR2: SQVTM and ANQGSEA. The CDR3 DNA reads as TGCAGCGTTGAAGGACAGGGGATGTACAATGAGCAGTTCTTC. This sequence encodes CSVEGQGMYNEQFF.

The rearrangement joins TRBV10-3 to TRBJ2-3; D remains unclear. V shed 8 bases and J shed 0 bases, with 12 bases lying between them. The germline gives CDR1 ENHRY, CDR2 SYGVKD. This CDR3 comprises 14 residues. Here the CDR3 reads CAIGAPGSTDTQYF. The CDR3 DNA reads TGTGCCATCGGCGCACCAGGAAGCACAGATACGCAGTATTTT.

This clone was seen a handful of times. The chain combines TRBV2 with TRBJ1-2, with TRBD1 identical over 12 bases. Germline CDR1 reads SNHLY; CDR2 reads FYNNEI. The J segment lost 4 bases and the V segment lost 6 bases, leaving 3 bases of the junction unmatched. The CDR3 covers 14 residues. The CDR3 DNA follows: TGTGCCAGCAGCGGGACAGGGGGCTTCTATGGCTACACCTTC. Its protein product is CASSGTGGFYGYTF. The full variable domain, completed using reference TRBV2 and TRBJ1-2, is EPEVTQTPSHQVTQMGQEVILRCVPISNHLYFYWYRQILGQKVEFLVSFYNNEISEKSEIFDDQFSVERPDGSNFTLKIRSTKLEDSAMYFCASSGTGGFYGYTFGSGTRLTVV.

The chain carries TRBV30 and TRBJ2-1, with 8 nucleotides matching TRBD2. CDR1 and CDR2 from the germline V gene are GTSNPN and SVGIG (reference sequence). The CDR3 is 20 residues long. V lost 0 bases to trimming and J lost 5 bases; unmatched junction nucleotides: 21. The CDR3 DNA sequence: TGTGCCTGGAGTGTAAGGGCGGGTAGCGGGACAATCCGGGGAAACAATGAGCAGTTCTTC. It yields the protein CAWSVRAGSGTIRGNNEQFF.

The chain has TRBV19 and TRBJ1-1, with no clear D. The CDR3 has 14 amino acids. V gave up 4 bases and J gave up 0 bases, with 9 bases separating them. The germline CDR1 and CDR2 sequences are LNHDA and SQIVND (reference sequence). CDR3 protein: CASSTQQMNTEAFF. The DNA for the CDR3 is TGTGCCAGTAGTACACAACAGATGAACACTGAAGCTTTCTTT.

The chain employs TRBV3-1 (or the pseudogene TRBV3-2) and TRBJ1-6; 7 bases match TRBD1. The CDR3 consists of 15 residues. The germline gives CDR1 LGHDT, CDR2 YNNKEL (reference sequence). The trim removed 1 base at V and 9 bases at J, leaving 6 bases unmatched. CDR3 coding DNA: TGTGCCAGCAGCCAAGGCAGGGGGTCGGGTTCACCCCTCCACTTT. Translated: CASSQGRGSGSPLHF.

The rearrangement links TRBV24-1 to TRBJ2-7; 10 bases are shared with TRBD1. Germline V gives CDR1 KGHDR, CDR2 SFDVKD. J lost 5 bases, V lost 5 bases, and 8 bases had no gene match. The CDR3 runs to 15 residues. This CDR3 reads CATSVPGQGNDEQYF. The CDR3 bases are TGTGCCACCAGTGTCCCGGGACAGGGGAACGACGAGCAGTACTTC.

Worth noting for this clone: A junction end diverges from the germline sequence, so it may reflect a read error. V is TRBV7-3 and J is TRBJ1-1, with D unresolved. CDR1 and CDR2 (germline): SGHTA, FQGTGA. The CDR3 extends over 18 amino acids. The CDR3 loop reads CASSLKMAGSGSNNEAFF. Here the CDR3 DNA reads TGTGCCAGCAGCTTAAAAATGGCAGGCAGTGGTTCCAACAATGAAGCTTTCTTT.

The CDR3 region has the DNA TGTGCCAGCAGGCGACAGGGGATGAACACTGAAGCTTTCTTT. Amino acid sequence: CASRRQGMNTEAFF. The genes are TRBV3-1 (or the pseudogene TRBV3-2) and TRBJ1-1; TRBD1 matches 8 bases. The germline CDR1 and CDR2 sequences are LGHDT and YNNKEL (reference sequence). This CDR3 spans 14 amino acids. After removal of 6 bases from V and 0 bases from J, the junction contained 3 bases not matched to a gene.

The genes are TRBV4-3 and TRBJ1-4, with a weak D call TRBD1 (6 bases). The CDR3 is 16 amino acids. V was pared by 5 bases and J by 1 base, with 14 bases between. Germline V lookup: CDR1 LGHNA, CDR2 YSLEER. CDR3 protein: CASSLQGGRTNEKLFF. In DNA, the CDR3 is TGCGCCAGCAGCTTACAGGGTGGGAGAACTAATGAAAAACTGTTTTTT.

The chain combines TRBV4-2 with TRBJ2-1; 9 positions agree with TRBD2. V shed 2 bases, J shed 10 bases, and the junction held 12 bases outside the gene matches. The CDR3 spans 16 residues. Germline V gene lookup returns CDR1 LGHNA and CDR2 YNFKEQ. The CDR3 DNA follows: TGTGCCAGCAGCCAACAAGCGGGGGGTCCTTTCGGGGAGCAGTTCTTC. It is translated as CASSQQAGGPFGEQFF.

The J gene is TRBJ1-5, the V gene TRBV7-2; no clear D. Per the germline V gene, CDR1 is SGHTA and CDR2 is FQGNSA. Trimming stripped 3 bases from V and 3 bases from J, with 15 bases between. CDR3 length: 16 amino acids. DNA for the CDR3: TGTGCCAGCAGCTTGGAAATGCCTACAGCCAATCAGCCCCAGCATTTT. Translated, it gives CASSLEMPTANQPQHF.

The chain's CDR3 is CASSQADRDTGELFF. The CDR3 coding sequence is TGCGCCAGCAGCCAAGCCGACAGGGACACCGGGGAGCTGTTTTTT. This chain joins TRBV4-1 and TRBJ2-2, with TRBD1 identical over 7 bases. J gave up 3 bases and V 1 base, and 2 bases lay outside the gene matches. Germline V gene data show CDR1 as MGHRA and CDR2 as YSYEKL. The CDR3 is 15 amino acids.

This chain uses TRBV11-2 with TRBJ2-5; 8 bases map to TRBD1. CDR1 is SGHAT, CDR2 FQNNGV, per germline. Trimming removed 6 bases from V and 4 bases from J; junction bases left unmatched: 7. This CDR3 comprises 14 residues. The CDR3 bases are TGTGCCAGCAGACAAGGACAGGGTTTAGAGACCCAGTACTTC. Its protein product is CASRQGQGLETQYF.

The J gene is TRBJ1-1, the V gene TRBV10-3; D not resolved. Germline V gene lookup returns CDR1 ENHRY and CDR2 SYGVKD. V lost 8 bases to trimming and J lost 1 base, with 11 bases between them. The CDR3 has 13 amino acids. In DNA, the CDR3 is TGTGCCATCGGGTGGGAGACGAACACTGAAGCTTTCTTT. This sequence encodes CAIGWETNTEAFF.

This chain links TRBV15 with TRBJ2-5; the D gene is possibly TRBD2 (5 bases). The CDR3 runs to 15 residues. Looked up from germline, CDR1 is LNHNV and CDR2 is YYDKDF (reference sequence). The V gene lost 3 bases and the J gene lost 5 bases, with 16 bases spanning the gap. The CDR3 protein is CATSRWGEGRETQYF. CDR3 in DNA: TGTGCCACCAGCAGGTGGGGAGAGGGAAGGGAGACCCAGTACTTC.

This chain uses TRBV7-6 with TRBJ1-4; 7 nucleotides line up with TRBD1. V gave up 1 base and J gave up 0 bases; unmatched junction bases: 5. From germline, CDR1 is SGHVS and CDR2 FNYEAQ. There are 17 residues in the CDR3. This CDR3 is CASSLVPGQATNEKLFF. The CDR3 coding sequence is TGTGCCAGCAGCTTAGTTCCAGGACAGGCAACTAATGAAAAACTGTTTTTT.

The rearrangement uses TRBV5-1 and TRBJ2-7; 8 nucleotides agree with TRBD2. The CDR3 has 14 residues. Germline trimming cut 5 bases from V and 2 bases from J; bases unmatched to any gene: 6. The V gene's germline CDR1 is SGHRS and CDR2 YFSETQ. The CDR3 region has the DNA TGCGCCAGCAGGCCCGGGGGGGGGCCCTACGAGCAGTACTTC. It specifies CASRPGGGPYEQYF.

Regarding this clone: This same CDR3 is encoded by further DNA sequences in the sample. The J gene is TRBJ2-1, the V gene TRBV6-5; D is undetermined. There are 14 residues in the CDR3. V was pared by 0 bases and J by 4 bases, with 7 bases between. Germline lookup yields CDR1 MNHEY and CDR2 SVGAGI. This chain's CDR3 is CASSYSLGYNEQFF. CDR3 DNA: TGTGCCAGCAGTTACTCTCTCGGGTACAATGAGCAGTTCTTC.